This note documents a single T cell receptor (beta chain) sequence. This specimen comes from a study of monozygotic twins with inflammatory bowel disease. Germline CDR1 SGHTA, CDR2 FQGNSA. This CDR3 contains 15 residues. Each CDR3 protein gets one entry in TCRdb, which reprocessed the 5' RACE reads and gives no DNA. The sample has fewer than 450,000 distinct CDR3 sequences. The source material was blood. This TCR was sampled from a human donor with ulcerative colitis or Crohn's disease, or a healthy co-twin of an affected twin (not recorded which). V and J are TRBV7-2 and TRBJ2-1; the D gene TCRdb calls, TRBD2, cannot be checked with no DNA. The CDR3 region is CASSLFERGRGEQFF.